The rows below give T cell receptor beta chains drawn from one sample of a study of CD8+ T cells in alopecia areata. The data were produced by immunoSEQ multiplex PCR, yet TCRdb's version contains in-frame clones alone and is incomplete. The sample carries about 150,000 clones, 40% to 60% recorded once. The specimen was CD8+ T cells sorted from blood, collected at week 0. These receptor sequences come from a human donor with alopecia areata. Both conserved end residues are part of each CDR3. The order of the fields is D gene, V gene, J gene, clone size, CDR3 length, CDR3 protein, CDR3 DNA. D genes are given only for firm matches. Expanded clones are given a class, and other clones once, few, many or no size at all.

NA	TRBV11-2	TRBJ2-3	NA	15	CASSLASSGEDTQYF	TGTGCCAGCAGCTTAGCGTCGTCAGGGGAAGATACGCAGTATTTT
TRBD2	TRBV4-3	TRBJ2-1	NA	16	CASSQDASGGTYEQFF	TGCGCCAGCAGCCAAGATGCTAGCGGGGGTACCTATGAGCAGTTCTTC
TRBD1	TRBV5-6	TRBJ2-5	NA	16	CASSLVPRDSEETQYF	TGTGCCAGCAGCTTGGTCCCCCGGGACAGTGAAGAGACCCAGTACTTC
NA	TRBV29-1	TRBJ1-2	few	12	CSTPTGPYGYTF	TGCAGCACGCCGACAGGTCCCTATGGCTACACCTTC
NA	TRBV25-1	TRBJ1-2	NA	13	CASSEIGKVGYTF	TGTGCCAGCAGTGAAATAGGGAAAGTCGGCTACACCTTC
TRBD1	TRBV6-5	TRBJ1-2	NA	14	CASREYRDSYGYTF	TGTGCCAGCAGGGAATACCGGGACAGCTATGGCTACACCTTC
NA	TRBV29-1	TRBJ2-3	few	11	CSVVLQAGPYF	TGCAGCGTTGTCCTTCAGGCCGGGCCGTATTTT
TRBD2	TRBV6-4	TRBJ2-1	NA	15	CASSEVAGAYNEQFF	TGTGCCAGCAGTGAAGTAGCGGGGGCCTACAATGAGCAGTTCTTC
TRBD2	TRBV14	TRBJ2-1	NA	15	CATSPLAGGNNEQFF	TGTGCCACCTCTCCTCTAGCGGGGGGTAACAATGAGCAGTTCTTC
NA	TRBV25-1	TRBJ2-1	NA	14	CASSEMGSYNEQFF	TGTGCCAGCAGTGAAATGGGCAGCTACAATGAGCAGTTCTTC
TRBD1	TRBV5-1	TRBJ2-2	NA	17	CASSFQAGQGRTGELFF	TGCGCCAGCAGCTTCCAAGCGGGACAGGGTAGAACCGGGGAGCTGTTTTTT
NA	TRBV7-2	TRBJ2-7	few	12	CASSLDPYEQYF	TGTGCCAGCAGCTTAGACCCCTACGAGCAGTACTTC
NA	TRBV7-3	TRBJ2-3	many	15	CASSLASRPADTQYF	TGTGCCAGCAGCTTAGCTTCCCGCCCAGCGGATACGCAGTATTTT
TRBD2	TRBV11-2	TRBJ2-5	few	16	CASSPTGTSSEETQYF	TGTGCCAGCAGCCCGACCGGGACTAGCTCGGAAGAGACCCAGTACTTC
NA	TRBV29-1	TRBJ2-2	NA	15	CSVDWGNRVAGELFF	TGCAGCGTTGATTGGGGGAATAGGGTGGCCGGGGAGCTGTTTTTT
NA	TRBV25-1	TRBJ2-5	NA	13	CASSEYQEETQYF	TGTGCCAGCAGTGAATATCAGGAGGAGACCCAGTACTTC
NA	TRBV9	TRBJ2-3	once	11	CASSSDYTQYF	TGTGCCAGCAGCTCAGACTATACGCAGTATTTT
NA	TRBV27	TRBJ1-2	NA	13	CASGQGMNYGYTF	TGTGCCAGCGGGCAGGGTATGAACTATGGCTACACCTTC
NA	TRBV20-1	TRBJ2-1	NA	11	CSGFLYDEQFF	TGCAGTGGTTTTCTTTACGATGAGCAGTTCTTC
NA	TRBV27	TRBJ2-7	NA	13	CASSPTGDYEQYF	TGTGCCAGCAGTCCCACAGGAGACTACGAGCAGTACTTC
TRBD2	TRBV7-2	TRBJ2-1	NA	15	CASSSREGRLGEQFF	TGTGCCAGCAGCTCGCGGGAGGGGCGTCTTGGTGAGCAGTTCTTC
TRBD1	TRBV7-9	TRBJ2-7	few	14	CASSPRTGSYEQYF	TGTGCCAGCAGTCCCCGGACAGGGAGCTACGAGCAGTACTTC
NA	TRBV30	TRBJ2-7	NA	14	CAWSYGGGGYEQYF	TGTGCCTGGAGTTACGGGGGAGGGGGTTACGAGCAGTACTTC
NA	TRBV14	TRBJ2-7	few	15	CASSQVDSVPYEQYF	TGTGCCAGCAGCCAAGTCGACAGCGTTCCCTACGAGCAGTACTTC
NA	TRBV29-1	TRBJ1-1	NA	13	CSVNGGQYTEAFF	TGCAGCGTAAACGGGGGGCAATACACTGAAGCTTTCTTT